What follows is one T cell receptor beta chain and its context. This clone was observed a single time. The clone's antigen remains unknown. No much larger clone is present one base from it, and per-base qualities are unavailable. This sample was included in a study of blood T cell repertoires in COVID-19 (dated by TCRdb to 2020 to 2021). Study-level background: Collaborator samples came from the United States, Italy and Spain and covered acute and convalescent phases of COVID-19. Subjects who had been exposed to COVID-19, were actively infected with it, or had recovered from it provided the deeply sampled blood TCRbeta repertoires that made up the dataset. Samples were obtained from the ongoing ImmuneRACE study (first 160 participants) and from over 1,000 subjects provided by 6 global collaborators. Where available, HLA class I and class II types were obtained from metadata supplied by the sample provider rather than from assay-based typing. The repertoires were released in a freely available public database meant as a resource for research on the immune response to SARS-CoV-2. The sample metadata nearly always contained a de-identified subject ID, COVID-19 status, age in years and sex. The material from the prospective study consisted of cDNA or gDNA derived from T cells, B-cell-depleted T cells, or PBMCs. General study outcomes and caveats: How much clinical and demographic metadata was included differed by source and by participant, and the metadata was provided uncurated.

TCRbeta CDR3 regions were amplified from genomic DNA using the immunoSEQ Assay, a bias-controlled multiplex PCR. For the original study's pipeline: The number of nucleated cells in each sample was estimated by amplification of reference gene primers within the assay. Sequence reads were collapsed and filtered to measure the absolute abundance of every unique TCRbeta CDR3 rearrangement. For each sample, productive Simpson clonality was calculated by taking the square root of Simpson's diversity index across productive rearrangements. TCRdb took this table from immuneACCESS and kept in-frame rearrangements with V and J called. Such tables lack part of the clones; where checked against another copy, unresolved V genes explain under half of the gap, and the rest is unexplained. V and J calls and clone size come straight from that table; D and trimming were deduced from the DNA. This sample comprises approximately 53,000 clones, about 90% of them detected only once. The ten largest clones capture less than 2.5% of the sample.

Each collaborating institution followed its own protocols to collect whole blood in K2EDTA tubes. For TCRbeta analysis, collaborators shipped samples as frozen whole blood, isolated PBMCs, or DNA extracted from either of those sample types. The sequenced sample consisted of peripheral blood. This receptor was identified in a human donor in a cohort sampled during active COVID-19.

Here the CDR3 is given as CAISRPRTTKKRSSTDTQYF. Read as DNA, the sequence is TGTGCCATCAGTAGACCGCGGACGACTAAAAAACGATCGAGCACAGATACGCAGTATTTT. Recombination linked TRBV10-3 to TRBJ2-3; TRBD2 is perhaps the D gene, given 5 matching bases. The germline V gene specifies ENHRY as CDR1 and SYGVKD as CDR2. V and J are truncated by 5 bases and 0 bases respectively, leaving an intervening sequence of 27 bases. The CDR3 numbers 20 residues from cysteine through phenylalanine. Only the CDR3 portion is preserved as DNA: 60 bases, with reading frame beginning at the first base.